This TCR beta chain was identified in a study of blood T cell repertoires in COVID-19. Data came from immunoSEQ multiplex PCR; TCRdb stores just in-frame clones and leaves some out. The sample carries about 73,000 clones, 65% to 85% recorded once. The CDR3 length is 16 residues. Germline assignment: CDR1 SGHVS and CDR2 FQNEAQ. The V gene end was trimmed by 5 bases and the J gene end by 7 bases; junction bases not matched to a gene: 12. V is TRBV7-8 and J is TRBJ1-4; 8 nucleotides align to TRBD1. This TCR was recovered from a woman in her sixties or seventies with acute or convalescent COVID-19. Sequencing was performed on peripheral blood. The DNA for the CDR3 is TGTGCCAGCAGCCAATCAAGGACAGGGATTCTTGAAAAACTGTTTTTT. Encoded protein: CASSQSRTGILEKLFF.